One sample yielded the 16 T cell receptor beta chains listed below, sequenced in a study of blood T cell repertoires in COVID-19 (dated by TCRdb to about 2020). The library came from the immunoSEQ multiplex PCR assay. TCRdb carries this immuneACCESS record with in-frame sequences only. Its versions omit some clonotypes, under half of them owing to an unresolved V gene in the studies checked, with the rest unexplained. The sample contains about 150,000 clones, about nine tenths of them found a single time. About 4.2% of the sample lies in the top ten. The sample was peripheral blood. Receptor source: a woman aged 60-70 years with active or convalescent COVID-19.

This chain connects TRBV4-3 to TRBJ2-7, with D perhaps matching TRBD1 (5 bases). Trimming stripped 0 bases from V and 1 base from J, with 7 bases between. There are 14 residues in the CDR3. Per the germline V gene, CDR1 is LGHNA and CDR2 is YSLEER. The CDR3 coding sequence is TGCGCCAGCAGCCAAGAGACAGTATCCTACGAGCAGTACTTC. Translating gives CASSQETVSYEQYF.

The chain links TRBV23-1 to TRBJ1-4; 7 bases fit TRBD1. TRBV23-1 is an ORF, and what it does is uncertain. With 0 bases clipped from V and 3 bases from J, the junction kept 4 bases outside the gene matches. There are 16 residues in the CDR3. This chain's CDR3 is CASSQSRDSANEKLFF. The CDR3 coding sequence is TGCGCCAGCAGTCAATCGAGGGACAGCGCTAATGAAAAACTGTTTTTT.

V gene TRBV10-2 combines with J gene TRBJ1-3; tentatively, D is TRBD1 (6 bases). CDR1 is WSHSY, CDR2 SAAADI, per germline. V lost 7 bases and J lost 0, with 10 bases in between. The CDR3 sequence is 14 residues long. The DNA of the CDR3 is TGCGCCAGCATTGGGGACATCTCTGGAAACACCATATATTTT. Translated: CASIGDISGNTIYF.

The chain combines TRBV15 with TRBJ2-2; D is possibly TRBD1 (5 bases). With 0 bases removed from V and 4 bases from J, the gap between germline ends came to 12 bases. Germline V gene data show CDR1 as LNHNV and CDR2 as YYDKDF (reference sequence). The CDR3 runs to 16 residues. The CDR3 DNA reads TGTGCCACCAGCAGAGATCAAGTGGGGCCCACCGGGGAGCTGTTTTTT. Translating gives CATSRDQVGPTGELFF.

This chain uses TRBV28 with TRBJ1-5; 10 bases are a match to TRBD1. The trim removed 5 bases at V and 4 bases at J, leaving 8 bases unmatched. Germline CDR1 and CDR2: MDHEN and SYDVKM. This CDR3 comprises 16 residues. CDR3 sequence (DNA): TGTGCCAGCAGTCTGCCCGCGGGACAGGGGAATCAGCCCCAGCATTTT. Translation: CASSLPAGQGNQPQHF.

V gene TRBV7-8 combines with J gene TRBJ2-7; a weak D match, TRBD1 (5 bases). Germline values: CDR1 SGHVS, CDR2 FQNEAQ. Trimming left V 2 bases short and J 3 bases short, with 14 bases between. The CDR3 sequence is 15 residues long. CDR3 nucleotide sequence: TGTGCCAGCAGCTTAAAGAGAGACAGAGGCTACGAGCAGTACTTC. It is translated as CASSLKRDRGYEQYF.

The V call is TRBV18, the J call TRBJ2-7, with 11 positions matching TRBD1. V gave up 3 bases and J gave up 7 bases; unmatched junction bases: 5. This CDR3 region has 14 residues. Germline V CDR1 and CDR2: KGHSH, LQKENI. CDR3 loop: CASSPGQGAEEQYF. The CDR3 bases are TGTGCCAGCTCACCCGGACAGGGGGCTGAAGAGCAGTACTTC.

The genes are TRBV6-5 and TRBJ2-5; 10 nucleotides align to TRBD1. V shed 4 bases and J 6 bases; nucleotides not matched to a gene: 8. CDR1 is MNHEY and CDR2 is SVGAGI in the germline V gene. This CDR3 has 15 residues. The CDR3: CASSSPGQGIQTQYF. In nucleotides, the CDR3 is TGTGCCAGCAGTTCACCGGGACAGGGGATACAGACCCAGTACTTC.

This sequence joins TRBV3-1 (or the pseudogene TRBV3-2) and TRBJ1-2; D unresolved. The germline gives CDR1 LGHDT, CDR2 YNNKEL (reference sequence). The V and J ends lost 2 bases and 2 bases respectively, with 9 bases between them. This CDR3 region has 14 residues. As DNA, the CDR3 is TGTGCCAGCAGCCAACCCGGGTTAAACTATGGCTACACCTTC. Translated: CASSQPGLNYGYTF.

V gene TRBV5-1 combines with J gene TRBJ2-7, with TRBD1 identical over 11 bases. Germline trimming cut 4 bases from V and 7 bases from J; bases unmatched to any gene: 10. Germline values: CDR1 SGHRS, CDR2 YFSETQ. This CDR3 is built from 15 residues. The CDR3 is CASSPSGQGAVEQYF. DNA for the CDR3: TGCGCCAGCAGCCCCTCCGGACAGGGGGCAGTTGAGCAGTACTTC.

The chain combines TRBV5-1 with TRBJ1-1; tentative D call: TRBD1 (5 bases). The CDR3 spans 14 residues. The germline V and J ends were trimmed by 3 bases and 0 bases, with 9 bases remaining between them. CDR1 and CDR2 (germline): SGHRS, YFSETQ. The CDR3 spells CASSSDSMNTEAFF. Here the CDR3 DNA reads TGCGCCAGCAGCTCAGACAGCATGAACACTGAAGCTTTCTTT.

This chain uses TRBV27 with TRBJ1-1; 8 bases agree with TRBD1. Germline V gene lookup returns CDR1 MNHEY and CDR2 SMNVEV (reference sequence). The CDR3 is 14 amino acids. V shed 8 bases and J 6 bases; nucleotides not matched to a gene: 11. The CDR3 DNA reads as TGTGCCAGCGGTAGACAGGGGATACAAGCTGAAGCTTTCTTT. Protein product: CASGRQGIQAEAFF.

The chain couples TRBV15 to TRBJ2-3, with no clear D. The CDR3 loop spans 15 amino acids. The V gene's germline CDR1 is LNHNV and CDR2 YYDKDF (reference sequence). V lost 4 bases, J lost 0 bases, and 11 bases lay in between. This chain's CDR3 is CATSTHPLSTDTQYF. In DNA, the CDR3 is TGTGCCACCAGCACCCATCCTCTAAGCACAGATACGCAGTATTTT. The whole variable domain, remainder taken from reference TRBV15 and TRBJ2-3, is DAMVIQNPRYQVTQFGKPVTLSCSQTLNHNVMYWYQQKSSQAPKLLFHYYDKDFNNEADTPDNFQSRRPNTSFCFLDIRSPGLGDTAMYLCATSTHPLSTDTQYFGPGTRLTVL.

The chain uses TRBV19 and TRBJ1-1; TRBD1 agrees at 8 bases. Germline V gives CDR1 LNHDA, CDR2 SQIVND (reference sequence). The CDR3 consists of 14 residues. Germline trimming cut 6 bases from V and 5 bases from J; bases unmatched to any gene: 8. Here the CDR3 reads CASRIQGTGTEAFF. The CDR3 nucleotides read TGTGCCAGTAGAATACAAGGGACAGGTACTGAAGCTTTCTTT.

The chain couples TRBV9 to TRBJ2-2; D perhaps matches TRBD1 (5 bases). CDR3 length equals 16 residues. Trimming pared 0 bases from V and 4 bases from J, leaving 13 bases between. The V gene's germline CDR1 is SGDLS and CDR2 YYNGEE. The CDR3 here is CASSVAAGWVTGELFF. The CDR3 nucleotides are TGTGCCAGCAGCGTAGCCGCAGGGTGGGTCACCGGGGAGCTGTTTTTT.

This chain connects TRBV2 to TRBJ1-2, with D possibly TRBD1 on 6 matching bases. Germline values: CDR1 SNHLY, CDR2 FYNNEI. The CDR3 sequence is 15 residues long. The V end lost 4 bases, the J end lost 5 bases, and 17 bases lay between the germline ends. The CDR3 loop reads CASSVGGLDYYGYTF. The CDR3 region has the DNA TGTGCCAGCAGTGTGGGGGGGCTAGATTATTATGGCTACACCTTC.